This TCR beta chain originates from a study of blood T cell repertoires in COVID-19. In the study overall: Donors in the United States, Italy and Spain gave samples during acute or convalescent COVID-19. The analysed material was cDNA or gDNA that came from T cells, B-cell-depleted T cells, or PBMCs.

Original processing notes: Scientists estimated how many nucleated cells there were by amplifying reference gene primers. The repertoire was sequenced with immunoSEQ multiplex PCR; TCRdb's copy has only in-frame clones and lacks some. V and J calls plus clone size are reproduced from that table; the DNA served to infer D and trimming. Among approximately 170,000 clones, about four fifths were seen once, and the ten largest hold roughly 13%. The V gene lost 0 bases and the J gene lost 4 bases, with 16 bases spanning the gap. There are 17 residues in the CDR3. Germline V gives CDR1 LGHNA, CDR2 YSLEER. The sequenced material came from peripheral blood. This clonotype was sampled from a man aged 70-80 years who had recovered from COVID-19. V is TRBV4-3 and J is TRBJ1-3; D unresolved. The CDR3 DNA reads as TGCGCCAGCAGCCAAGACCATCGTATATCCACAGGAAACACCATATATTTT. Translating it yields CASSQDHRISTGNTIYF.